This T cell receptor beta chain was captured by sequencing in a study of blood T cell repertoires in COVID-19. About the study: T cells, B-cell-depleted T cells, or PBMCs supplied cDNA or gDNA.

Trimming took 0 bases from V and 5 from J, leaving 13 bases between them. The CDR3 covers 15 residues. CDR1 is LGHDT, CDR2 YNNKEL, per germline (reference sequence). In the original workflow: It was from reference gene primer amplification that nucleated cell counts were estimated. Sequenced by immunoSEQ multiplex PCR; TCRdb stores in-frame clones only, minus some. V and J calls and clone size are as listed in that table; D and trimming were resolved from the DNA. The sample lists 150,000 to 200,000 clones, 80% to 95% occurring once. The source is a man aged 50-59 years with acute or convalescent COVID-19. V is TRBV3-1 (or the pseudogene TRBV3-2) and J is TRBJ1-2; a weak D match, TRBD1 (6 bases). Sequencing was done on a sample of peripheral blood. The CDR3 nucleotides are TGTGCCAGCAGCCAAGAGGGTCGAAGGGGGTATGGCTACACCTTC. Encoded protein: CASSQEGRRGYGYTF.